These 26 T cell receptor beta chains were all obtained from the same sample, sequenced in a study of regulatory T cells in long-lasting Graves disease. HTBI primers from iRepertoire and Arm-PCR of CDR3 regions yielded the TCR beta libraries. One entry per CDR3 protein, called by TCRdb with MiXCR from the multiplex PCR reads. The sample contains hundreds of thousands of distinct CDR3 sequences, roughly 20% of which appear only once. Time point noted: persistent/refractory GD, antithyroid drugs over 5 years with positive TRAb. Making the TCR library involved RNA that had been extracted from PBMCs. The sequences come from peripheral blood mononuclear cells (PBMCs), collected when the disease was refractory, from a patient treated with antithyroid drugs. Every receptor here comes from a female donor with Graves disease.

This clonotype showed up many times. This chain links TRBV7-9 with TRBJ2-5, with no clear D. With 5 bases removed from V and 4 bases from J, the gap between germline ends came to 11 bases. The CDR3 totals 13 residues. The germline V gene encodes CDR1 SEHNR and CDR2 FQNEAQ (reference sequence). CDR3 in amino acids: CASSPRSGETQYF. CDR3 nucleotide sequence: TGTGCCAGCAGCCCCCGTTCCGGAGAGACCCAGTACTTC. Together with reference TRBV7-9 and TRBJ2-5, the CDR3 gives the full variable domain: DTGVSQNPRHKITKRGQNVTFRCDPISEHNRLYWYRQTLGQGPEFLTYFQNEAQLEKSRLLSDRFSAERPKGSFSTLEIQRTEQGDSAMYLCASSPRSGETQYFGPGTRLLVL.

This clonotype was found many times. This chain links TRBV11-2 with TRBJ2-7; the match to TRBD1 covers 12 bases. The CDR3 extends over 17 amino acids. Germline V CDR1 and CDR2: SGHAT, FQNNGV. After removal of 5 bases from V and 5 bases from J, the junction contained 13 bases not matched to a gene. The chain's CDR3 is CASSLSRTGQGANEQYF. The CDR3 nucleotides read TGTGCCAGCAGCCTCTCAAGAACGGGACAGGGGGCGAACGAGCAGTACTTC.

The CDR3, as DNA: TGTGCCATCAGGGGGAGTACAGGCCACTATGGCTACACCTTC. As protein: CAIRGSTGHYGYTF. V is TRBV10-3 and J is TRBJ1-2, with a possible D match to TRBD1 (5 bases). The CDR3 has 14 amino acids. Trimming stripped 6 bases from V and 3 bases from J, with 14 bases between. CDR1 is ENHRY and CDR2 is SYGVKD in the germline V gene.

This clonotype was counted between two and nine times. This rearrangement joins TRBV11-2 to TRBJ1-3; tentative D call: TRBD1 (6 bases). The germline V gene encodes CDR1 SGHAT and CDR2 FQNNGV. V shed 5 bases and J shed 0 bases, with 11 bases lying between them. The CDR3 covers 15 residues. The CDR3, as DNA: TGTGCCAGCAGCACGACAGGCTTCTCTGGAAACACCATATATTTT. It is translated as CASSTTGFSGNTIYF.

The chain employs TRBV19 and TRBJ2-6, with unresolved D. V was trimmed by 7 bases and J by 0 bases, leaving 13 bases between them. The CDR3 spans 16 residues. Germline-derived CDR1 and CDR2 are LNHDA and SQIVND (reference sequence). The CDR3 spells CASTEIIASGANVLTF. DNA for the CDR3: TGTGCCAGTACGGAAATCATAGCCTCTGGGGCCAACGTCCTGACTTTC.

V and J are TRBV3-1 and TRBJ2-7; D not certain. The V gene lost 6 bases and the J gene lost 2 bases, with 14 bases spanning the gap. The CDR3 has 14 amino acids. In germline, CDR1 is LGHDT, CDR2 YNNKEL (reference sequence). CDR3 bases: TGTGCCAGCAGTTACCAACCACAGCCCTACGAGCAGTACTTC. This encodes CASSYQPQPYEQYF.

This clonotype occurred many times. Here the CDR3 reads CASSPWTVDTEAFF. The CDR3 DNA reads as TGCGCCAGCAGCCCGTGGACAGTAGACACTGAAGCTTTCTTT. The chain joins TRBV5-1 to TRBJ1-1, with D possibly being TRBD1 (6 bases). With 4 bases removed from V and 3 bases from J, the gap between germline ends came to 13 bases. Germline assignment: CDR1 SGHRS and CDR2 YFSETQ. The CDR3 totals 14 residues.

Remarks on this clonotype: A single base separates this from a much larger clone, so it may be a read error. The J gene is TRBJ2-2, the V gene TRBV7-9; 7 nucleotides align to TRBD1. From germline, CDR1 is SEHNR and CDR2 FQNEAQ (reference sequence). V lost 10 bases to trimming and J lost 5 bases; unmatched junction nucleotides: 19. There are 17 residues in the CDR3. The CDR3 DNA reads TGTGCCAACAGACAAAATCAGGGGGAGAGGAAAACCGGGGAGCTGTTTTTT. Protein sequence: CANRQNQGERKTGELFF.

This chain joins TRBV29-1 and TRBJ2-7; D unresolved. The CDR3 consists of 13 residues. V lost 0 bases and J lost 0, with 6 bases in between. Germline CDR1 and CDR2: SQVTM and ANQGSEA. The CDR3 sequence: CSVEDSFSYEQYF. CDR3 nucleotides: TGCAGCGTTGAAGACAGTTTCTCCTACGAGCAGTACTTC.

This clonotype appeared a few times. This chain joins TRBV28 and TRBJ1-1; tentatively, D is TRBD1 (6 bases). The germline CDR1 and CDR2 sequences are MDHEN and SYDVKM. V gave up 6 bases and J gave up 0 bases, with 14 bases separating them. The CDR3 runs to 15 residues. The CDR3 DNA follows: TGTGCCAGCAGCCTTAACGACAGGATGAACACTGAAGCTTTCTTT. Translating gives CASSLNDRMNTEAFF.

Regarding this clonotype: Just one base apart from a much larger clone, this may be a read error. Likely a read error: the CDR3 ends without its conserved phenylalanine or tryptophan. The chain has TRBV12-3 or TRBV12-4 and TRBJ2-7; TRBD2 aligns across 10 bases. Trimming cost V 7 bases and J 0 bases; bases outside gene matches: 15. The CDR3 is 18 residues long. CDR3 DNA sequence: TGTGCCAGCACTGGCGGAAAGACTAGCGGGTATCTCTCCTACGAGCAGTACCTC. As protein: CASTGGKTSGYLSYEQYL.

This clonotype came up once. The junction differs from germline at one of its ends, possibly a read error. The gene calls are TRBV20-1 and TRBJ2-7, with 9 bases fitting TRBD2. The CDR3 spans 15 residues. Per the germline V gene, CDR1 is DFQATT and CDR2 is SNEGSKA (reference sequence). Written as DNA, the CDR3 is TGCAGTGCTAGACTAGCGGGAAACGAGTGGGGCGAGCGGTACTTC. Its translation is CSARLAGNEWGERYF.

This chain connects TRBV19 to TRBJ1-4, with D uncertain. This CDR3 has 15 residues. Germline V lookup: CDR1 LNHDA, CDR2 SQIVND (reference sequence). The V gene lost 6 bases and the J gene lost 0 bases, with 11 bases spanning the gap. The CDR3 sequence: CASSLTLTTNEKLFF. CDR3 DNA sequence: TGTGCCAGTAGCCTAACTCTTACAACTAATGAAAAACTGTTTTTT.

This chain connects TRBV7-9 to TRBJ1-1, with a tentative D call TRBD1 (5 bases). V was shortened by 2 bases and J by 5 bases, with 9 bases between the two germline ends. The CDR3 length is 13 residues. Germline lookup yields CDR1 SEHNR and CDR2 FQNEAQ (reference sequence). Here the CDR3 DNA reads TGTGCCAGCAGCTTACTTAAGGGGACTGAAGCTTTCTTT. Protein product: CASSLLKGTEAFF.

Concerning this clonotype: This may come from a read error, since a much larger clone is one base off. The chain is built from TRBV30 and TRBJ2-2, with D tentatively TRBD1 (5 bases). The V end was cut by 0 bases, the J end by 10 bases, with 9 bases between. Per the germline V gene, CDR1 is GTSNPN and CDR2 is SVGIG (reference sequence). CDR3 length: 12 amino acids. CDR3 amino acids: CAWSVGREELFF. The CDR3 DNA sequence: TGTGCCTGGAGTGTAGGCAGGGAGGAGCTGTTTTTT. Full variable domain (missing parts from reference TRBV30 and TRBJ2-2): SQTIHQWPATLVQPVGSPLSLECTVEGTSNPNLYWYRQAAGRGLQLLFYSVGIGQISSEVPQNLSASRPQDRQFILSSKKLLLSDSGFYLCAWSVGREELFFGEGSRLTVL.

In the case of this clonotype: This may stem from a read error, because a much larger clone lies one nucleotide away. V and J are TRBV7-8 and TRBJ1-1; D is undetermined. Trimming left V 1 base short and J 8 bases short, with 11 bases between. This CDR3 has 13 amino acids. Germline V gene lookup returns CDR1 SGHVS and CDR2 FQNEAQ. This chain's CDR3 is CASSLGRYLEAFF. CDR3 DNA sequence: TGTGCCAGCAGCTTAGGACGGTATTTGGAAGCTTTCTTT.

The gene calls are TRBV3-1 and TRBJ1-5; no definite D call. V was clipped by 0 bases and J by 4 bases, with 7 bases between them. Germline CDR1 reads LGHDT; CDR2 reads YNNKEL (reference sequence). The CDR3 consists of 14 residues. The CDR3 spells CASSQDQVNQPQHF. The CDR3 DNA is TGTGCCAGCAGCCAAGATCAAGTAAATCAGCCCCAGCATTTT.

V usage is TRBV11-2 and J usage is TRBJ1-2, with D perhaps TRBD1 (6 bases). The V and J ends lost 4 bases and 1 base respectively, with 22 bases between them. Per the germline V gene, CDR1 is SGHAT and CDR2 is FQNNGV. The CDR3 sequence is 18 residues long. CDR3: CASSSIRDNSLLNYGYTF. The CDR3 bases are TGTGCCAGCAGCTCTATCCGGGACAACTCCCTTCTTAACTATGGCTACACCTTC.

This clonotype came up a few times. V gene TRBV6-2 or TRBV6-3 combines with J gene TRBJ2-3, with 7 positions matching TRBD2. Germline trimming cut 3 bases from V and 0 bases from J; bases unmatched to any gene: 3. CDR3 length: 15 residues. From germline, CDR1 is MNHEY and CDR2 SVGEGT. The CDR3 coding sequence is TGTGCCAGCAGTTATCTAGCGGAGAGCACAGATACGCAGTATTTT. It yields the protein CASSYLAESTDTQYF.

This clonotype has only a few counts. This sequence joins TRBV6-2 or TRBV6-3 and TRBJ1-5, with D possibly matching TRBD1 (5 bases). V lost 4 bases and J 4 bases, leaving 11 bases between the germline ends. There are 14 residues in the CDR3. Germline V gene data show CDR1 as MNHEY and CDR2 as SVGEGT. CDR3 residues: CASSSTGLNQPQHF. CDR3 DNA sequence: TGTGCCAGCAGTTCCACAGGATTGAATCAGCCCCAGCATTTT.

This clonotype was seen more than once but under ten times. V usage is TRBV4-1 and J usage is TRBJ2-7; D possibly corresponds to TRBD1 (6 bases). Germline loops: CDR1 MGHRA, CDR2 YSYEKL. This CDR3 region has 16 residues. V lost 2 bases to trimming and J lost 3 bases, with 17 bases between them. DNA for the CDR3: TGCGCCAGCAGCCAATCCCGCGGACAGACCCACTACGAGCAGTACTTC. Translation gives CASSQSRGQTHYEQYF.

This clonotype was counted a few times. The chain links TRBV18 to TRBJ2-7; TRBD2 matches 11 bases. J lost 6 bases, V lost 3 bases, and 7 bases had no gene match. Germline loops: CDR1 KGHSH, CDR2 LQKENI. The CDR3 consists of 15 residues. The CDR3 bases are TGTGCCAGCTCACCGTATAGCGGGAGGGCCGGCGAGCAGTACTTC. This sequence encodes CASSPYSGRAGEQYF.

This clonotype was seen ten or more times. The V and J genes are TRBV27 and TRBJ2-7; D perhaps matches TRBD2 (6 bases). The CDR3 consists of 15 residues. With 6 bases removed from V and 5 bases from J, the gap between germline ends came to 20 bases. Germline CDR1 and CDR2: MNHEY and SMNVEV (reference sequence). In DNA, the CDR3 is TGTGCCAGCAGCCCTTCCCCCGCGACTAGTCACGAGCAGTACTTC. Its translation: CASSPSPATSHEQYF.

In this sample, this clonotype turned up many times. The V gene is TRBV11-2, the J gene TRBJ1-4; D perhaps matches TRBD1 (5 bases). The ends were cut back, 0 bases at V and 7 bases at J, with 9 bases in the middle. CDR3 length: 14 amino acids. Per the germline V gene, CDR1 is SGHAT and CDR2 is FQNNGV. CDR3 DNA: TGTGCCAGCAGCTTAGACGGAGGGGTTGAAAAACTGTTTTTT. It yields the protein CASSLDGGVEKLFF.

The chain links TRBV6-1 to TRBJ2-2, with D perhaps matching TRBD2 (5 bases). This CDR3 has 15 residues. The V gene's germline CDR1 is MNHNS and CDR2 SASEGT. V lost 6 bases, J lost 4 bases, and 15 bases lay in between. The CDR3 sequence: CASSPWRVLTGELFF. CDR3 coding DNA: TGTGCCAGCAGCCCTTGGCGGGTACTCACCGGGGAGCTGTTTTTT.

This clonotype occurred once. The chain recombines TRBV7-9 with TRBJ2-7; 11 positions match TRBD2. The CDR3 is made up of 16 amino acids. The trim removed 4 bases at V and 3 bases at J, leaving 8 bases unmatched. Germline CDR1 reads SEHNR; CDR2 reads FQNEAQ (reference sequence). The CDR3 spells CASSSHLAGGSYEQYF. CDR3 bases: TGTGCCAGCAGCTCGCATCTAGCGGGAGGCAGCTACGAGCAGTACTTC.